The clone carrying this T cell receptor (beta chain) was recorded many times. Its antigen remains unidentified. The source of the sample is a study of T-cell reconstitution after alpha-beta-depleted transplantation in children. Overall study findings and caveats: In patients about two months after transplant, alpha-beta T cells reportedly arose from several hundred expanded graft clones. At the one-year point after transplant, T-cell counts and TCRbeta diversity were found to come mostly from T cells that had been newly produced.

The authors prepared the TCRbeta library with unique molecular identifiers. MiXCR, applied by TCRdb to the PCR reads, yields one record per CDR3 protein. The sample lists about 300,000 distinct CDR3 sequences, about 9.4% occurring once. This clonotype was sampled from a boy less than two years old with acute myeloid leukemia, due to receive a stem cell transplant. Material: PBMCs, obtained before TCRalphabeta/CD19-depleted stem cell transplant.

The CDR3 region is CAWSVRETQYF. In nucleotides, the CDR3 is TGTGCCTGGAGTGTCAGAGAGACCCAGTACTTC. The chain combines TRBV30 with TRBJ2-5, with no clear D. Germline lookup yields CDR1 GTSNPN and CDR2 SVGIG (reference sequence). V lost 0 bases, J lost 4 bases, and 3 bases lay in between. This CDR3 spans 11 amino acids.